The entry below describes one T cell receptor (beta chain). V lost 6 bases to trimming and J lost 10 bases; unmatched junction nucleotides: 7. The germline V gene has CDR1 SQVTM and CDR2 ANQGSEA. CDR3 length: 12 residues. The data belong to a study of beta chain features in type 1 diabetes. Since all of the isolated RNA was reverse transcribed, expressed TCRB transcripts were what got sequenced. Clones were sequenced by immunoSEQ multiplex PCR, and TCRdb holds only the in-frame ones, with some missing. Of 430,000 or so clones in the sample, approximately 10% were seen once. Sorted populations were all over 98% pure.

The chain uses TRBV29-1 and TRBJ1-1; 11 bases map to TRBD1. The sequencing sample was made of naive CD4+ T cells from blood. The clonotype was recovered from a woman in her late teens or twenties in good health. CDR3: CSVMDRGLRAFF. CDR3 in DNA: TGCAGCGTGATGGACAGGGGGCTCAGAGCTTTCTTT.